This T cell receptor (beta chain) was captured by sequencing in a study of OX40 agonist ivuxolimab in advanced cancers. This clone has only a few counts. Assay: immunoSEQ multiplex PCR; the TCRdb copy retains only in-frame clones and omits some. This sample has more than 50,000 clones, with around 88% found just once. The sequence was collected from an adult with an advanced solid tumor such as melanoma, head and neck, liver or kidney cancer. The starting material was CD4+ or CD8+ T cells sorted from blood, obtained in a trial of the OX40 agonist ivuxolimab.

The CDR3: CASSYPTGANSPLHF. In DNA, the CDR3 is TGTGCCAGCAGCTACCCGACAGGGGCGAATTCACCCCTCCACTTT. V usage is TRBV7-3 and J usage is TRBJ1-6; 8 bases map to TRBD1. Germline lookup yields CDR1 SGHTA and CDR2 FQGTGA. This CDR3 comprises 15 residues. V was pared by 4 bases and J by 7 bases, with 6 bases of the junction left unmatched.